This entry describes one TCR beta chain. The antigen remains undetermined. As for time point: week 11, during vaccination. Doses of 300 ug of mutant IDH1 20-mer peptide were given with topical imiquimod. Per the germline V gene, CDR1 is LNHDA and CDR2 is SQIVND (reference sequence). The CDR3 sequence is 13 residues long. V was pared by 3 bases and J by 3 bases, with 9 bases between. These data originate in a study of a mutant IDH1 vaccine in newly diagnosed glioma. Whole-study context: Scheduled for weeks 1, 3, 5, 7, 11, 15, 19 and 23, eight vaccinations were given to patients. Vaccines were begun 4-6 weeks after radiotherapy alone, or with temozolomide cycles.

Sequencing used immunoSEQ multiplex PCR; TCRdb keeps in-frame clones, though not all of them. The repertoire holds 60,000 or so clones, about 88% seen once, with around 2% in the top ten. The source is a man aged 40-49 years with glioma. The rearrangement uses TRBV19 and TRBJ2-7, with D tentatively TRBD1 (6 bases). The sample in question was PBMCs, obtained from a glioma patient whose treatment included an IDH1 peptide vaccine. The CDR3 bases are TGTGCCAGTAGTATTACAGGGATCTACGAGCAGTACTTC. Translated: CASSITGIYEQYF.